This entry lists 12 T cell receptor beta chains sequenced from one sample in a study of CD8+CD57+ T cells in acquired aplastic anemia. The patients chosen for sequencing had shown expansion of CD8+CD57+ cells (detected by flow cytometry). Template material for TCR beta VDJ and CDR3 profiling consisted of genomic DNA. TCRdb called the reads again in MiXCR, with one record for every CDR3 protein. The sample contains over 150,000 distinct CDR3 sequences, 71% of which appear only once. What was sequenced was sorted CD4+, CD8+, or CD8+CD57+ T cells (not recorded which) from PBMCs. These receptors were taken from a human donor with aplastic anemia.

V gene TRBV29-1 combines with J gene TRBJ1-4; TRBD1 is a possible D gene (6 bases). The length of the CDR3 is 12 residues. CDR1 SQVTM and CDR2 ANQGSEA come from the germline V gene. V was shortened by 2 bases and J by 6 bases, with 7 bases between the two germline ends. In DNA, the CDR3 is TGCAGCGTTGAACAGGGGTATGAAAAACTGTTTTTT. Residues: CSVEQGYEKLFF.

The CDR3 DNA reads as TGTGCCATCAGTGATATTAGCGGGTCGAGGAATGAGCAGTTCTTC. Encoded protein: CAISDISGSRNEQFF. The chain employs TRBV10-3 and TRBJ2-1; 7 nucleotides line up with TRBD2. The CDR3 covers 15 residues. V lost 3 bases, J lost 7 bases, and 9 bases stayed unmatched. Germline CDR1 reads ENHRY; CDR2 reads SYGVKD.

This clonotype appeared a single time. At one end the junction does not follow the germline gene, possibly because of a read error. V usage is TRBV5-4 and J usage is TRBJ2-1; D gene ambiguous. This CDR3 contains 12 residues. CDR1 is SGHNT and CDR2 is YYREEE in the germline V gene (reference sequence). CDR3: CATSRVNNEQFF. Here the CDR3 DNA reads TGTGCCACCAGCAGAGTTAACAATGAGCAGTTCTTC.

V is TRBV7-3 and J is TRBJ2-2; 11 positions match TRBD2. This CDR3 region has 15 residues. Germline V CDR1 and CDR2: SGHTA, FQGTGA. V lost 0 bases and J lost 6; bases outside the gene matches: 0. The CDR3 DNA sequence: TGTGCCAGCAGCTTAACTAGCGGGGGGGCCGGGGAGCTGTTTTTT. The encoded protein is CASSLTSGGAGELFF.

The rearrangement joins TRBV7-9 to TRBJ2-3; weak D call: TRBD1 (5 bases). Trimming removed 5 bases at V and 1 base at J, with 13 bases between. Germline V CDR1 and CDR2: SEHNR, FQNEAQ (reference sequence). This CDR3 is built from 15 residues. This CDR3 reads CASSLETVRTDTQYF. In DNA, the CDR3 is TGTGCCAGCAGCCTGGAGACAGTACGCACAGATACGCAGTATTTT.

This clonotype was seen many times. The CDR3 bases are TGTGCCAGCAGTGGTAGGGTGGGTGAGACCCAGTACTTC. It is translated as CASSGRVGETQYF. The rearrangement joins TRBV6-1 to TRBJ2-5; no reliable D call. CDR3 length equals 13 residues. CDR1 and CDR2 (germline): MNHNS, SASEGT. Between the trimmed V and J ends, which lost 4 bases and 5 bases, there was a span of 11 bases.

The V call is TRBV12-3 or TRBV12-4, the J call TRBJ2-2, with D unclear. V was shortened by 6 bases and J by 5 bases, with 13 bases between the two germline ends. This CDR3 is built from 14 residues. Here the CDR3 DNA reads TGTGCCAGCAGCCCCTTGAGAAGTACCGGGGAGCTGTTTTTT. It is translated as CASSPLRSTGELFF.

The chain combines TRBV29-1 with TRBJ1-2; the D is unclear. Trimming took 6 bases from V and 0 from J, leaving 14 bases between them. The CDR3 consists of 14 residues. The germline V gene encodes CDR1 SQVTM and CDR2 ANQGSEA. The CDR3 protein is CSVNPGPPNYGYTF. CDR3 sequence (DNA): TGCAGCGTGAACCCCGGGCCGCCTAACTATGGCTACACCTTC.

This chain connects TRBV20-1 to TRBJ1-5; D not resolved. The V gene lost 5 bases and the J gene lost 4 bases, with 18 bases spanning the gap. Germline CDR1 and CDR2: DFQATT and SNEGSKA (reference sequence). The CDR3 contains 15 residues. DNA for the CDR3: TGCAGTGCTTCCAGTGGAGGTGTGGGGAATCAGCCCCAGCATTTT. Its translation is CSASSGGVGNQPQHF.

This clonotype showed up just a few times. The chain combines TRBV6-5 with TRBJ1-5; 8 bases agree with TRBD1. The ends lost 5 bases at V and 1 base at J; junction bases unmatched: 7. The CDR3 is 16 residues long. Germline CDR1 reads MNHEY; CDR2 reads SVGAGI. This chain's CDR3 is CASSPWTGRSNQPQHF. The DNA for the CDR3 is TGTGCCAGCAGTCCATGGACAGGGCGCAGCAATCAGCCCCAGCATTTT.

Regarding this clonotype: This may arise from a read error, as a much more abundant clone is one base away. The chain couples TRBV6-4 to TRBJ1-5; 7 bases are shared with TRBD1. Germline CDR1 and CDR2: MRHNA and SNTAGT. The V segment lost 6 bases and the J segment 5 bases; nucleotides outside the gene matches: 4. The CDR3 totals 13 residues. In DNA, the CDR3 is TGTGCCAGCAGCCCCAGGGGGGATCAGCCCCAGCATTTT. This translates into CASSPRGDQPQHF.

Written as DNA, the CDR3 is TGTGCCAGCAGCAAGGGACTAGCGGGGGGGCCGGCAGATACGCAGTATTTT. As protein: CASSKGLAGGPADTQYF. This chain links TRBV7-3 with TRBJ2-3; 16 bases are a match to TRBD2. Germline V gene lookup returns CDR1 SGHTA and CDR2 FQGTGA. Trimming took 5 bases from V and 4 from J; bases not matched to a gene: 6. This CDR3 region has 17 residues. Using reference TRBV7-3 and TRBJ2-3 for the parts outside the CDR3, the full variable domain is GAGVSQTPSNKVTEKGKYVELRCDPISGHTALYWYRQSLGQGPEFLIYFQGTGAADDSGLPNDRFFAVRPEGSVSTLKIQRTERGDSAVYLCASSKGLAGGPADTQYFGPGTRLTVL.